These 4 T cell receptor beta chains were sequenced from one sample in a study of beta chain features in type 1 diabetes. Study-level points and caveats: Type 1 diabetes patients had moderately but significantly shorter TCRB CDR3s in all four CD4+ subsets.

Every bit of the isolated RNA underwent reverse transcription, so sequencing read expressed TCRB transcripts. Profiling relied on immunoSEQ multiplex PCR, and the TCRdb table lists in-frame clones only, not all of them. The sample records 130,000 or so clones, 7% to 10% being singletons. No cognate antigen is known for these TCRs. The sequenced sample was central memory CD4+ T cells from blood. Every receptor here comes from a man aged 25-45 years with type 1 diabetes.

There are a few counts of this clone. V and J are TRBV11-2 and TRBJ2-3; the match to TRBD1 covers 11 bases. CDR1 is SGHAT and CDR2 is FQNNGV in the germline V gene. This CDR3 is 15 amino acids long. The junction had 3 bases not matched to a gene; V was cut back by 5 bases and J by 2 bases. CDR3 sequence: CASSPGQGDTDTQYF. CDR3 DNA sequence: TGTGCCAGCAGCCCGGGACAGGGGGACACAGATACGCAGTATTTT.

This clone turned up a few times. The rearrangement uses TRBV4-3 and TRBJ1-2, with TRBD1 as a possible D gene (5 bases). Germline V gene sequence: CDR1 LGHNA, CDR2 YSLEER. The V end lost 4 bases, the J end lost 0 bases, and 12 bases lay between the germline ends. The CDR3 runs 15 residues. For the CDR3, the DNA is TGCGCCAGCAGCCCGACAGCTCTAACTAACTATGGCTACACCTTC. This gives the protein CASSPTALTNYGYTF.

This clone was detected only a few times. The chain employs TRBV13 and TRBJ2-1, with a tentative D call TRBD1 (6 bases). The CDR3 is 14 residues long. Germline V gene sequence: CDR1 PRHDT, CDR2 FYEKMQ (reference sequence). V was clipped by 5 bases and J by 6 bases, with 14 bases between them. CDR3 DNA sequence: TGTGCCAGCAGCCCACCCGGGACAACCAATGAGCAGTTCTTC. Translating gives CASSPPGTTNEQFF.

CDR3 coding DNA: TGTGCCAAGAGGGTTGATACGCAGTATTTT. This sequence encodes CAKRVDTQYF. V gene TRBV6-8 combines with J gene TRBJ2-3, with a possible D match to TRBD2 (5 bases). With 10 bases removed from V and 6 bases from J, the gap between germline ends came to 8 bases. CDR1 is MNHGY, CDR2 SAAAGT, per germline. The CDR3 is made up of 10 amino acids.